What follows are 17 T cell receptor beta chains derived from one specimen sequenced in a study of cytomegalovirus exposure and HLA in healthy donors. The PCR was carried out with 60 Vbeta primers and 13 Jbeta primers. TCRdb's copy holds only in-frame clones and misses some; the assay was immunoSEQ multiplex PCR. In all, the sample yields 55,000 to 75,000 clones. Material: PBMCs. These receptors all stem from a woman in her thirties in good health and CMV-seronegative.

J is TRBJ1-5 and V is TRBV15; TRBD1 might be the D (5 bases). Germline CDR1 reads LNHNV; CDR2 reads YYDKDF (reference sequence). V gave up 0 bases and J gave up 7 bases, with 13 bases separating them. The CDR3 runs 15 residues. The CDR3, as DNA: TGTGCCACCAGCAGAGATAGGGCAGGGAGGCAGCCCCAGCATTTT. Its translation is CATSRDRAGRQPQHF.

The chain's CDR3 is CSVVVVPRTGELFF. CDR3 in DNA: TGCAGCGTTGTAGTTGTTCCTAGAACCGGGGAGCTGTTTTTT. This chain connects TRBV29-1 to TRBJ2-2; D remains unclear. Germline V gene data show CDR1 as SQVTM and CDR2 as ANQGSEA. Trimming removed 4 bases at V and 5 bases at J, with 14 bases between. This CDR3 spans 14 amino acids.

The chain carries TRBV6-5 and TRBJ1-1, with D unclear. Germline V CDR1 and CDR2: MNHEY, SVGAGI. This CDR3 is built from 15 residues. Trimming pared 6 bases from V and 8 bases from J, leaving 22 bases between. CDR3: CASSPMSGVNSEAFF. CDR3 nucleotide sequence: TGTGCCAGCAGCCCAATGTCCGGGGTGAACTCCGAAGCTTTCTTT.

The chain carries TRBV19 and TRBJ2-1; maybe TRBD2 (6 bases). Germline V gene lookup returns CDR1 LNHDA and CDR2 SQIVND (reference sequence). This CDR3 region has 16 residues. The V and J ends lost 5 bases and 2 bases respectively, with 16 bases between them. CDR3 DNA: TGTGCCAGTAGTTCCCGTGCTAGCGCGACCTACAATGAGCAGTTCTTC. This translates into CASSSRASATYNEQFF.

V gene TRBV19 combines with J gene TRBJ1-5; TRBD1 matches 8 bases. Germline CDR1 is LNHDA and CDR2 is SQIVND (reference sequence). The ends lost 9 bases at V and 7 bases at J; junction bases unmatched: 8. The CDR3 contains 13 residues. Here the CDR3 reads CASQDRGRQPQHF. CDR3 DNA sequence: TGTGCCAGCCAAGACAGGGGAAGGCAGCCCCAGCATTTT. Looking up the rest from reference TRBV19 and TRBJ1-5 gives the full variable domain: DGGITQSPKYLFRKEGQNVTLSCEQNLNHDAMYWYRQDPGQGLRLIYYSQIVNDFQKGDIAEGYSVSREKKESFPLTVTSAQKNPTAFYLCASQDRGRQPQHFGDGTRLSIL.

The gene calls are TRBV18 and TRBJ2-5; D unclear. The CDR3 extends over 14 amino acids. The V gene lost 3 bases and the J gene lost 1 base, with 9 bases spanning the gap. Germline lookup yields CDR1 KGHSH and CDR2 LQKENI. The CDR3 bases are TGTGCCAGCTCACCTCTGGCTTCCCAAGAGACCCAGTACTTC. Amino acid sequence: CASSPLASQETQYF. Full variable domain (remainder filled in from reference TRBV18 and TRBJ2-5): NAGVMQNPRHLVRRRGQEARLRCSPMKGHSHVYWYRQLPEEGLKFMVYLQKENIIDESGMPKERFSAEFPKEGPSILRIQQVVRGDSAAYFCASSPLASQETQYFGPGTRLLVL.

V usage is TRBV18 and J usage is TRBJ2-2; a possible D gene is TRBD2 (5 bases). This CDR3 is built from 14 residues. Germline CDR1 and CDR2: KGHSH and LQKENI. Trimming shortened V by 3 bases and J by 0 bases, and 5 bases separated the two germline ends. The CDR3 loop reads CASSPGTNTGELFF. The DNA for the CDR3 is TGTGCCAGCTCACCCGGGACGAACACCGGGGAGCTGTTTTTT.

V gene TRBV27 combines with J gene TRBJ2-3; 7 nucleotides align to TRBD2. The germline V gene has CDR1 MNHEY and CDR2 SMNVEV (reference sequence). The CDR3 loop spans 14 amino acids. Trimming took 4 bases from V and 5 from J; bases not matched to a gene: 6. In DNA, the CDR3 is TGTGCCAGCAGTTCCCCCATAGCGGGAGATACGCAGTATTTT. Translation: CASSSPIAGDTQYF.

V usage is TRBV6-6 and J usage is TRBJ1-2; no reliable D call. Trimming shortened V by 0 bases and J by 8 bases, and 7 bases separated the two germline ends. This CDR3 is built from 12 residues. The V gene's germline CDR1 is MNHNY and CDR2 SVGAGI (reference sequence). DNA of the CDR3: TGTGCCAGCAGTTACTCGGGCAACGGCTACACCTTC. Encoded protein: CASSYSGNGYTF.

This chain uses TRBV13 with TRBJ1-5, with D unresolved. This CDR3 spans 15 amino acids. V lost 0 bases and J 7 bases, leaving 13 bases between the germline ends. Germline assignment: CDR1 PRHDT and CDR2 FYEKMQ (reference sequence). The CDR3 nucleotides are TGTGCCAGCAGCTTAGGCCCCGTACCCGGGCAGCCCCAGCATTTT. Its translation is CASSLGPVPGQPQHF.

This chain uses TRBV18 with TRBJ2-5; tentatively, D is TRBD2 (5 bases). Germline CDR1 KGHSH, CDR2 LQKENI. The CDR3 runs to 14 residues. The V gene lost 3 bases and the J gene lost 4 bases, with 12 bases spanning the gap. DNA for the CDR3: TGTGCCAGCTCACCCGGGGTACCTCGAGAGACCCAGTACTTC. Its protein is CASSPGVPRETQYF.

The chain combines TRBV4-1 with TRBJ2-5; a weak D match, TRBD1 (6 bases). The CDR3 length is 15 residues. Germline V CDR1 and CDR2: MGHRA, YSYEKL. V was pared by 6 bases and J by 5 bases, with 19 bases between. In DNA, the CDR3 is TGCGCCAGCAGTCCTGATGGACAGCGTGGGGAGACCCAGTACTTC. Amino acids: CASSPDGQRGETQYF.

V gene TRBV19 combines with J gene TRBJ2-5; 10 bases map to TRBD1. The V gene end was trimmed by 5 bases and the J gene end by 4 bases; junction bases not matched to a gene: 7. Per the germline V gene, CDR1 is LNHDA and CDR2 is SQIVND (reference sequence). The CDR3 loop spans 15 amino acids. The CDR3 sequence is CASSPWTGGRETQYF. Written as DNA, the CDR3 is TGTGCCAGTAGTCCATGGACAGGGGGGAGAGAGACCCAGTACTTC.

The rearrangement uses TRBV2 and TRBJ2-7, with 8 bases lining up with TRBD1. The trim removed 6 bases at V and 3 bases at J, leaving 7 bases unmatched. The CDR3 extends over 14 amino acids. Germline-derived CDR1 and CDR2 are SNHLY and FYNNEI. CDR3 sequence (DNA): TGTGCCAGCAGGACGGACAGGGCTGACTACGAGCAGTACTTC. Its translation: CASRTDRADYEQYF.

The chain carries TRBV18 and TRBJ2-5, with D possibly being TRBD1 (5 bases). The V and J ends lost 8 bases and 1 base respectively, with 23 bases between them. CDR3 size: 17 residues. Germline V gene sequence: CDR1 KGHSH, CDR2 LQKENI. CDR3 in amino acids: CASQTYLQTASQETQYF. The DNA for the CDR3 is TGTGCCAGCCAAACCTACCTCCAGACAGCTAGCCAAGAGACCCAGTACTTC.

Here the CDR3 DNA reads TGTGCCAGCAGTCGTGAGCTTAATCAGCCCCAGCATTTT. This sequence encodes CASSRELNQPQHF. The genes are TRBV5-6 and TRBJ1-5, with unresolved D. The germline V gene encodes CDR1 SGHDT and CDR2 YYEEEE. The V gene lost 5 bases and the J gene lost 4 bases, with 10 bases spanning the gap. The CDR3 contains 13 residues.

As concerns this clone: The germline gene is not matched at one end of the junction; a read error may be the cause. The DNA of the CDR3 is TGTGCCAGCAGTTTGCCCCCCGTAGGGACTGAAGATTTCTTT. Its translation: CASSLPPVGTEDFF. J is TRBJ1-1 and V is TRBV28; possible D gene TRBD1, 5 bases. Germline assignment: CDR1 MDHEN and CDR2 SYDVKM. This CDR3 has 14 residues.